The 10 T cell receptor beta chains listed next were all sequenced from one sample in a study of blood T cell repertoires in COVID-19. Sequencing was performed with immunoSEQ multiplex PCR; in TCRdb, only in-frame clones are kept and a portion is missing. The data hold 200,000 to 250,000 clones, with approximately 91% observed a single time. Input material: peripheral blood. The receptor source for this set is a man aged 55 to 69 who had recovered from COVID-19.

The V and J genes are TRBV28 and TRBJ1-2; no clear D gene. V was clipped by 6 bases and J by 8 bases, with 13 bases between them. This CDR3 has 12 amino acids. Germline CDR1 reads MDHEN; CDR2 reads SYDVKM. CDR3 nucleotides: TGTGCCAGCAGCCTCCGCGTGGGCGGCTACACCTTC. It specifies CASSLRVGGYTF.

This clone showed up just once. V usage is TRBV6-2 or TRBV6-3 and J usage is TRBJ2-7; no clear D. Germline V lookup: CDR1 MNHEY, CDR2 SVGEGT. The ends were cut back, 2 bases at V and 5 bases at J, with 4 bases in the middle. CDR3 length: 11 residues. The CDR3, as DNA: TGTGCCAGCAGTTACAATAACGAGCAGTACTTC. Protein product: CASSYNNEQYF.

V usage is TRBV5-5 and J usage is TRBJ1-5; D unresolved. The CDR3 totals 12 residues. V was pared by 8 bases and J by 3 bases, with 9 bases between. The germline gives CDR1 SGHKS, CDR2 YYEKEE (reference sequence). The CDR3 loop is CARDGYNQPQHF. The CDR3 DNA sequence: TGTGCCAGAGACGGGTACAATCAGCCCCAGCATTTT.

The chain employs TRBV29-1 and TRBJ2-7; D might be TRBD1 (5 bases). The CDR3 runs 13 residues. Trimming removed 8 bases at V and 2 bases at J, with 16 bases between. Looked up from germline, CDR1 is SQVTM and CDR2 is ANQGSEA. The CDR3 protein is CSCAKAGTYEQYF. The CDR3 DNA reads TGCAGCTGCGCAAAGGCAGGGACCTACGAGCAGTACTTC.

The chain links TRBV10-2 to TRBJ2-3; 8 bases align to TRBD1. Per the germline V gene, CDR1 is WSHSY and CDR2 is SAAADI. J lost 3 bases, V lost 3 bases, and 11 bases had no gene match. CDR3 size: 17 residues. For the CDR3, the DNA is TGCGCCAGCAGTGATTACGTTACAGGGGGGTCGACAGATACGCAGTATTTT. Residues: CASSDYVTGGSTDTQYF.

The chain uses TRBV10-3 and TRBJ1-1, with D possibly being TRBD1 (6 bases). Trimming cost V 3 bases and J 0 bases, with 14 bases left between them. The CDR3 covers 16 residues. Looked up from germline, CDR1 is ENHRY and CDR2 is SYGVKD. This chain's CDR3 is CAISDPEGQMNTEAFF. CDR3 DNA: TGTGCCATCAGTGATCCCGAAGGACAGATGAACACTGAAGCTTTCTTT.

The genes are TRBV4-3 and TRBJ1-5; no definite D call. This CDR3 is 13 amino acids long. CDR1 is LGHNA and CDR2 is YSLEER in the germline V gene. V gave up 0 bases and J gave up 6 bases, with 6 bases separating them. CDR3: CASSQELSQPQHF. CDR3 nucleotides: TGCGCCAGCAGCCAAGAACTATCTCAGCCCCAGCATTTT.

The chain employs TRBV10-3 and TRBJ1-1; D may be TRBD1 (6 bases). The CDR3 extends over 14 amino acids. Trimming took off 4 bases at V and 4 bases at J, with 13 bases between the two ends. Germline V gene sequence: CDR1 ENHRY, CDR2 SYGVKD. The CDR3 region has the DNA TGTGCCATCAGTGTCGAACAGGGCCCCACTGAAGCTTTCTTT. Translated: CAISVEQGPTEAFF.

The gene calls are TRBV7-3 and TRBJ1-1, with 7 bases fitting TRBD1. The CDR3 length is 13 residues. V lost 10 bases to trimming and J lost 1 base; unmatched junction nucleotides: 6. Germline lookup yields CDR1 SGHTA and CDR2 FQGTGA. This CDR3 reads CATRRGANTEAFF. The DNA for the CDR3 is TGTGCCACCCGCAGGGGGGCGAACACTGAAGCTTTCTTT.

CDR3 coding DNA: TGTGCCATCGGGGCAGGCGAGACCCAGTACTTC. Amino acids: CAIGAGETQYF. This chain connects TRBV10-3 to TRBJ2-5, with a possible D match to TRBD1 (5 bases). The V gene lost 8 bases and the J gene lost 5 bases, with 9 bases spanning the gap. Germline CDR1 is ENHRY and CDR2 is SYGVKD. The CDR3 spans 11 residues.